These 28 T cell receptor beta chains were all obtained from the same sample, sequenced in a study of control samples from healthy donors and cancer patients. Only in-frame clones appear in the TCRdb table, and some are missing; sequencing was by immunoSEQ multiplex PCR. The sample shows some 29,000 clones, 87% of them seen only once. Sequenced input: formalin-fixed, paraffin-embedded tissue. These receptors were taken from a female donor with melanoma.

This sequence joins TRBV19 and TRBJ2-1; the match to TRBD2 covers 13 bases. CDR1 and CDR2 (germline): LNHDA, SQIVND (reference sequence). V shed 6 bases, J shed 9 bases, and the junction held 11 bases outside the gene matches. CDR3 length: 16 residues. The CDR3 DNA reads TGTGCCAGTAGGCAATACGGACTAGCGGGAGCTGGTGAGCAGTTCTTC. The encoded protein is CASRQYGLAGAGEQFF.

CDR3 protein: CASSYRDRGDTDTQYF. In nucleotides, the CDR3 is TGTGCCAGCAGCTACCGGGACAGGGGGGACACAGATACGCAGTATTTT. The chain is built from TRBV7-9 and TRBJ2-3; the match to TRBD1 covers 11 bases. This CDR3 spans 16 amino acids. V lost 4 bases, J lost 2 bases, and 5 bases stayed unmatched. The germline gives CDR1 SEHNR, CDR2 FQNEAQ (reference sequence).

This chain uses TRBV5-4 with TRBJ2-1; 8 bases line up with TRBD1. Germline V gene data show CDR1 as SGHNT and CDR2 as YYREEE (reference sequence). Trimming at V came to 1 base and at J to 8 bases, leaving 8 bases not matched to a gene. This CDR3 has 15 residues. CDR3 protein: CASSLHGTGTDEQFF. The CDR3 coding sequence is TGTGCCAGCAGCTTGCACGGGACAGGAACGGATGAGCAGTTCTTC. The full variable domain, in which reference TRBV5-4 and TRBJ2-1 provide the parts outside the CDR3, is ETGVTQSPTHLIKTRGQQVTLRCSSQSGHNTVSWYQQALGQGPQFIFQYYREEENGRGNFPPRFSGLQFPNYSSELNVNALELDDSALYLCASSLHGTGTDEQFFGPGTRLTVL.

This rearrangement joins TRBV2 to TRBJ1-5; D remains ambiguous. Trimming took 2 bases from V and 2 from J, leaving 7 bases between them. The CDR3 has 14 amino acids. Germline CDR1 is SNHLY and CDR2 is FYNNEI. Here the CDR3 reads CASSELWGNQPQHF. The CDR3 DNA sequence: TGTGCCAGCAGTGAATTGTGGGGCAATCAGCCCCAGCATTTT.

This clone appeared once. The V call is TRBV4-3, the J call TRBJ2-3; 11 positions match TRBD2. This CDR3 contains 15 residues. CDR1 and CDR2 (germline): LGHNA, YSLEER. The V and J ends lost 3 bases and 4 bases, in that order; junction bases with no gene match: 3. The CDR3 region has the DNA TGCGCCAGCAGCCAGACTAGCGGGAACGCAGATACGCAGTATTTT. Its translation: CASSQTSGNADTQYF.

The V and J genes are TRBV29-1 and TRBJ1-1; D is uncertain. Trimming took off 6 bases at V and 0 bases at J, with 11 bases between the two ends. This CDR3 is built from 13 residues. Germline V gene sequence: CDR1 SQVTM, CDR2 ANQGSEA. This CDR3 is CSVRRSVNTEAFF. In DNA form, the CDR3 reads TGCAGCGTAAGGCGGAGTGTGAACACTGAAGCTTTCTTT.

This clone was recorded once. The V gene is TRBV28, the J gene TRBJ1-5; 11 bases match TRBD1. Per the germline V gene, CDR1 is MDHEN and CDR2 is SYDVKM. The CDR3 contains 16 residues. V dropped 5 bases and J dropped 4; count of bases not matched to a gene: 7. Written as DNA, the CDR3 is TGTGCCAGCAGTGCCAGGACAGGGGGCGGTAATCAGCCCCAGCATTTT. Protein sequence: CASSARTGGGNQPQHF.

The CDR3 sequence: CASSLWDSNTGELFF. The CDR3 coding sequence is TGCGCCAGCAGCCTCTGGGACAGCAACACCGGGGAGCTGTTTTTT. J is TRBJ2-2 and V is TRBV4-1, with 7 bases fitting TRBD1. Germline V gives CDR1 MGHRA, CDR2 YSYEKL. The junction had 4 bases not matched to a gene; V was cut back by 4 bases and J by 2 bases. The CDR3 contains 15 residues.

This clone has more than one count but fewer than ten. V gene TRBV15 combines with J gene TRBJ2-1; perhaps TRBD2 as D (6 bases). Deletions cut 5 bases from V and 4 bases from J, with 15 bases between. Per the germline V gene, CDR1 is LNHNV and CDR2 is YYDKDF (reference sequence). This CDR3 is built from 15 residues. The CDR3: CATSPTATSYNEQFF. CDR3 coding DNA: TGTGCCACCAGCCCAACAGCGACTAGTTACAATGAGCAGTTCTTC. Using reference TRBV15 and TRBJ2-1 for the parts outside the CDR3, the full variable domain is DAMVIQNPRYQVTQFGKPVTLSCSQTLNHNVMYWYQQKSSQAPKLLFHYYDKDFNNEADTPDNFQSRRPNTSFCFLDIRSPGLGDTAMYLCATSPTATSYNEQFFGPGTRLTVL.

This clone was recorded a few times. This sequence joins TRBV7-6 and TRBJ1-1; D call uncertain. V dropped 1 base and J dropped 8 bases, with 17 bases sitting between them. This CDR3 spans 15 amino acids. Germline assignment: CDR1 SGHVS and CDR2 FNYEAQ. For the CDR3, the DNA is TGTGCCAGCAGCTTAGGGGGTGGAGGCACCTACGAAGCTTTCTTT. Protein: CASSLGGGGTYEAFF.

The CDR3 DNA is TGCGCCACTTCAGAACGGGCAGTTAGCACAGATACGCAGTATTTT. Its translation is CATSERAVSTDTQYF. The genes are TRBV5-1 and TRBJ2-3; D not resolved. CDR1 is SGHRS and CDR2 is YFSETQ in the germline V gene. Trimming stripped 9 bases from V and 0 bases from J, with 17 bases between. There are 15 residues in the CDR3.

The chain combines TRBV18 with TRBJ1-6; no firm D call. The length of the CDR3 is 13 residues. Looked up from germline, CDR1 is KGHSH and CDR2 is LQKENI. The germline V and J ends were trimmed by 3 bases and 7 bases, with 7 bases remaining between them. For the CDR3, the DNA is TGTGCCAGCTCACCCCATGGAAATTCACCCCTCCACTTT. The encoded protein is CASSPHGNSPLHF.

This chain joins TRBV30 and TRBJ1-5, with TRBD1 matching over 7 bases. The V gene's germline CDR1 is GTSNPN and CDR2 SVGIG (reference sequence). J gave up 5 bases and V 5 bases, and 6 bases lay outside the gene matches. The CDR3 is 13 amino acids. CDR3 sequence reads: CAWDTGEYQPQHF. The DNA for the CDR3 is TGTGCCTGGGATACAGGGGAGTATCAGCCCCAGCATTTT.

The rearrangement joins TRBV7-9 to TRBJ2-7; D call uncertain. Looked up from germline, CDR1 is SEHNR and CDR2 is FQNEAQ (reference sequence). CDR3 length: 11 amino acids. The ends were cut back, 5 bases at V and 3 bases at J, with 5 bases in the middle. CDR3 coding DNA: TGTGCCAGCAGCCTTAGCTACGAGCAGTACTTC. Protein: CASSLSYEQYF.

The V gene is TRBV7-6, the J gene TRBJ1-1; D unclear. The CDR3 loop spans 12 amino acids. V was pared by 8 bases and J by 5 bases, with 12 bases between. Germline values: CDR1 SGHVS, CDR2 FNYEAQ. DNA for the CDR3: TGTGCCAGCCGGACGATGGGGACTGAAGCTTTCTTT. Its protein is CASRTMGTEAFF.

The chain links TRBV5-1 to TRBJ1-6; TRBD1 aligns across 8 bases. Germline CDR1 SGHRS, CDR2 YFSETQ. The CDR3 covers 17 residues. Trimming cost V 0 bases and J 9 bases; bases outside gene matches: 11. DNA for the CDR3: TGCGCCAGCAGCTTGGTCGCTGGACAGGGCGAAGGTTCACCCCTCCACTTT. It yields the protein CASSLVAGQGEGSPLHF.

The V call is TRBV9, the J call TRBJ2-5; no definite D call. V lost 4 bases and J lost 4, with 11 bases in between. Germline CDR1 SGDLS, CDR2 YYNGEE. The CDR3 covers 13 residues. The CDR3 is CASSFDPRETQYF. DNA for the CDR3: TGTGCCAGCAGCTTTGACCCCCGAGAGACCCAGTACTTC.

V and J are TRBV9 and TRBJ1-1, with D perhaps matching TRBD1 (6 bases). CDR3 length equals 15 residues. Germline V gene sequence: CDR1 SGDLS, CDR2 YYNGEE. V lost 4 bases and J lost 1, with 14 bases in between. As DNA, the CDR3 is TGTGCCAGCAGCCAAAGTGGGGGGGCGAACACTGAAGCTTTCTTT. Translated, it gives CASSQSGGANTEAFF. Full variable domain (outside the CDR3, taken from reference TRBV9 and TRBJ1-1): DSGVTQTPKHLITATGQRVTLRCSPRSGDLSVYWYQQSLDQGLQFLIQYYNGEERAKGNILERFSAQQFPDLHSELNLSSLELGDSALYFCASSQSGGANTEAFFGQGTRLTVV.

This chain links TRBV10-3 with TRBJ2-5, with TRBD1 matching 7 bases. This CDR3 contains 14 residues. V shed 2 bases, J shed 3 bases, and the junction held 3 bases outside the gene matches. CDR1 is ENHRY and CDR2 is SYGVKD in the germline V gene. CDR3: CAISEDRVKETQYF. The CDR3 bases are TGTGCCATCAGTGAGGACAGGGTAAAAGAGACCCAGTACTTC.

This chain links TRBV19 with TRBJ1-5; unclear D gene. This CDR3 has 16 amino acids. V was shortened by 3 bases and J by 7 bases, with 19 bases between the two germline ends. The germline V gene has CDR1 LNHDA and CDR2 SQIVND (reference sequence). Written as DNA, the CDR3 is TGTGCCAGTAGTATCTTGGCCGGGGTTGCCAGGCAGCCCCAGCATTTT. This sequence encodes CASSILAGVARQPQHF.

V usage is TRBV30 and J usage is TRBJ2-5, with 15 positions matching TRBD2. The V gene end was trimmed by 1 base and the J gene end by 0 bases; junction bases not matched to a gene: 6. The CDR3 spans 18 residues. Germline CDR1 reads GTSNPN; CDR2 reads SVGIG (reference sequence). CDR3 in amino acids: CAWSGWTSGREYQETQYF. The CDR3, as DNA: TGTGCCTGGAGTGGATGGACTAGCGGGAGGGAGTACCAAGAGACCCAGTACTTC.

The chain recombines TRBV12-3 or TRBV12-4 with TRBJ1-2; D is unclear. The CDR3 has 12 amino acids. V was shortened by 3 bases and J by 0 bases, with 2 bases between the two germline ends. CDR3 amino acids: CASSFSNYGYTF. The CDR3 region has the DNA TGTGCCAGCAGTTTTTCTAACTATGGCTACACCTTC.

The chain employs TRBV7-3 and TRBJ2-3; D not certain. Germline V CDR1 and CDR2: SGHTA, FQGTGA. V dropped 6 bases and J dropped 8 bases, with 15 bases sitting between them. The CDR3 spans 13 residues. The CDR3: CASRKSLRATQYF. The CDR3 DNA sequence: TGTGCCAGCAGGAAGTCCCTTAGGGCTACGCAGTATTTT.

The V gene is TRBV6-5, the J gene TRBJ2-5; 9 positions agree with TRBD2. The germline gives CDR1 MNHEY, CDR2 SVGAGI. Losses at the gene ends were 2 bases for V and 1 base for J; bases not matched to a gene: 2. This CDR3 has 15 amino acids. As DNA, the CDR3 is TGTGCCAGCAGTTACAAGCGGGGGGTCCAAGAGACCCAGTACTTC. Its translation is CASSYKRGVQETQYF.

This chain joins TRBV6-5 and TRBJ1-1, with D unclear. Per germline, CDR1 MNHEY and CDR2 SVGAGI. Trimming removed 0 bases from V and 0 bases from J, with 8 bases in between. This CDR3 has 15 amino acids. DNA of the CDR3: TGTGCCAGCAGTTACTCGATCGAGGTGAACACTGAAGCTTTCTTT. Amino acid sequence: CASSYSIEVNTEAFF.

The V and J genes are TRBV4-2 and TRBJ2-4, with D possibly matching TRBD1 (5 bases). V was clipped by 2 bases and J by 5 bases, with 16 bases between them. CDR1 and CDR2 from the germline V gene are LGHNA and YNFKEQ. The CDR3 covers 16 residues. The chain's CDR3 is CASSQQVDRSQNIQYF. CDR3 nucleotide sequence: TGTGCCAGCAGCCAACAGGTCGACAGAAGTCAAAACATTCAGTACTTC.

In its sample, this clone was seen a few times. The gene calls are TRBV5-1 and TRBJ1-6; a weak D match, TRBD1 (6 bases). The germline gives CDR1 SGHRS, CDR2 YFSETQ. The CDR3 has 16 residues. Trimming took off 4 bases at V and 6 bases at J, with 17 bases between the two ends. The CDR3 DNA is TGCGCCAGCAGCACCCAACCGGGACATTTTAATTCACCCCTCCACTTT. Translating it yields CASSTQPGHFNSPLHF.

This rearrangement joins TRBV5-1 to TRBJ2-5; 8 nucleotides align to TRBD1. This CDR3 is 16 amino acids long. V lost 3 bases to trimming and J lost 5 bases; unmatched junction nucleotides: 12. Germline V lookup: CDR1 SGHRS, CDR2 YFSETQ. CDR3 DNA: TGCGCCAGCAGCTGGGGGACAGGTTCCATCGGGGAGACCCAGTACTTC. Its translation: CASSWGTGSIGETQYF.